Listed here are 31 T cell receptor beta chains from one sample, sequenced in a study of blood T cell repertoires in COVID-19. Here immunoSEQ multiplex PCR was the method, and the copy in TCRdb shows in-frame clones only, minus some. The repertoire consists of more than 85,000 clones, with roughly nine tenths occurring once and the leading ten covering more than 5%. Sequenced material: peripheral blood. Every receptor here comes from a woman between 50 and 59 years old with COVID-19, enrolled during active disease.

This rearrangement joins TRBV3-1 (or the pseudogene TRBV3-2) to TRBJ1-2; no definite D call. This CDR3 is 15 amino acids long. Per the germline V gene, CDR1 is LGHDT and CDR2 is YNNKEL (reference sequence). V lost 0 bases, J lost 4 bases, and 12 bases lay in between. CDR3 in DNA: TGTGCCAGCAGCCAAGATTTAGGAGGGATCTATGGCTACACCTTC. Translation: CASSQDLGGIYGYTF.

V and J are TRBV10-3 and TRBJ2-3, with 10 bases fitting TRBD2. This CDR3 spans 16 amino acids. Germline V gene lookup returns CDR1 ENHRY and CDR2 SYGVKD. The trim removed 0 bases at V and 3 bases at J, leaving 3 bases unmatched. CDR3 sequence reads: CAISESGSGGTDTQYF. CDR3 nucleotides: TGTGCCATCAGTGAGTCTGGTAGCGGGGGGACAGATACGCAGTATTTT.

This chain links TRBV30 with TRBJ2-7; TRBD1 agrees at 8 bases. The CDR3 covers 14 residues. Per the germline V gene, CDR1 is GTSNPN and CDR2 is SVGIG (reference sequence). With 5 bases clipped from V and 4 bases from J, the junction kept 10 bases outside the gene matches. The DNA of the CDR3 is TGTGCCTGGGCCGAGGGACAGGTGTTATACGAGCAGTACTTC. The encoded protein is CAWAEGQVLYEQYF.

J is TRBJ1-1 and V is TRBV2, with 9 bases aligning to TRBD1. Germline trimming cut 5 bases from V and 0 bases from J; bases unmatched to any gene: 4. The CDR3 has 15 amino acids. The germline V gene encodes CDR1 SNHLY and CDR2 FYNNEI. CDR3 amino acids: CASSSRQGVNTEAFF. The CDR3 coding sequence is TGTGCCAGCAGTTCCCGACAGGGGGTGAACACTGAAGCTTTCTTT.

The rearrangement joins TRBV7-8 to TRBJ2-7; 9 nucleotides match TRBD1. V lost 1 base, J lost 4 bases, and 5 bases stayed unmatched. Germline loops: CDR1 SGHVS, CDR2 FQNEAQ. CDR3 length: 15 residues. The CDR3: CASSLGTGALYEQYF. As DNA, the CDR3 is TGTGCCAGCAGCTTAGGGACAGGGGCACTATACGAGCAGTACTTC.

The chain joins TRBV7-3 to TRBJ2-7; possibly TRBD2 for D (5 bases). V dropped 11 bases and J dropped 0 bases, with 14 bases sitting between them. This CDR3 is 13 amino acids long. Germline-derived CDR1 and CDR2 are SGHTA and FQGTGA. The chain's CDR3 is CAPAGRSSYEQYF. Here the CDR3 DNA reads TGTGCCCCGGCGGGCAGGAGCTCCTACGAGCAGTACTTC.

This sequence joins TRBV9 and TRBJ2-2; TRBD1 aligns across 8 bases. The V gene's germline CDR1 is SGDLS and CDR2 YYNGEE. V gave up 0 bases and J gave up 4 bases; unmatched junction bases: 8. The CDR3 is 17 amino acids. The CDR3 DNA reads TGTGCCAGCAGCGTAGATGAACAGGGGGTACGCACCGGGGAGCTGTTTTTT. This encodes CASSVDEQGVRTGELFF.

The chain joins TRBV3-1 (or the pseudogene TRBV3-2) to TRBJ1-5; unclear D gene. Trimming removed 0 bases from V and 7 bases from J, with 7 bases in between. This CDR3 has 13 amino acids. Per germline, CDR1 LGHDT and CDR2 YNNKEL (reference sequence). The CDR3 region has the DNA TGTGCCAGCAGCCAAGATGAGAGACAGCCCCAGCATTTT. Residues: CASSQDERQPQHF.

V is TRBV18 and J is TRBJ1-1; possible D gene TRBD1, 5 bases. CDR1 and CDR2 (germline): KGHSH, LQKENI. Between the trimmed V and J ends, which lost 0 bases and 1 base, there was a span of 15 bases. The CDR3 sequence is 17 residues long. Written as DNA, the CDR3 is TGTGCCAGCTCACCACCCTTAGGCGGGGGATCGAACACTGAAGCTTTCTTT. This codes for CASSPPLGGGSNTEAFF. Full variable domain (outside the CDR3, taken from reference TRBV18 and TRBJ1-1): NAGVMQNPRHLVRRRGQEARLRCSPMKGHSHVYWYRQLPEEGLKFMVYLQKENIIDESGMPKERFSAEFPKEGPSILRIQQVVRGDSAAYFCASSPPLGGGSNTEAFFGQGTRLTVV.

The CDR3 here is CASSSLAGKETQYF. The CDR3 DNA reads as TGTGCCAGCAGTAGCCTAGCGGGCAAAGAGACCCAGTACTTC. The J gene is TRBJ2-5, the V gene TRBV6-5; 8 nucleotides match TRBD2. CDR3 size: 14 residues. With V trimmed by 5 bases and J by 3 bases, 5 bases remained unmatched. Germline V CDR1 and CDR2: MNHEY, SVGAGI.

The chain employs TRBV6-2 or TRBV6-3 and TRBJ2-2; 8 bases line up with TRBD1. The CDR3 has 16 amino acids. V trimming: 0 bases; J trimming: 6 bases; junction bases outside the gene matches: 6. CDR1 is MNHEY, CDR2 SVGEGT, per germline. CDR3 protein: CASSYSGQGVAGELFF. CDR3 nucleotide sequence: TGTGCCAGCAGTTACTCCGGACAGGGAGTGGCCGGGGAGCTGTTTTTT.

This chain links TRBV6-5 with TRBJ1-4; 11 bases are shared with TRBD1. CDR1 is MNHEY and CDR2 is SVGAGI in the germline V gene. The length of the CDR3 is 14 residues. The trim removed 7 bases at V and 8 bases at J, leaving 6 bases unmatched. In DNA, the CDR3 is TGTGCCAGCACTGGGACAGGGGGAATAGAAAAACTGTTTTTT. Translation: CASTGTGGIEKLFF.

This clone was recorded once. The V and J genes are TRBV12-3 or TRBV12-4 and TRBJ2-7; TRBD2 might be the D (6 bases). The CDR3 runs 13 residues. V gave up 6 bases and J gave up 6 bases, with 15 bases separating them. This CDR3 is CASRPGLLGEQYF. CDR3 coding DNA: TGTGCCAGCAGGCCCGGACTACTTGGCGAGCAGTACTTC.

The chain recombines TRBV7-9 with TRBJ2-2; 7 positions match TRBD1. The CDR3 runs 13 residues. V lost 3 bases and J lost 6; bases outside the gene matches: 1. Germline lookup yields CDR1 SEHNR and CDR2 FQNEAQ (reference sequence). The CDR3 region has the DNA TGTGCCAGCAGCTTGACAGGGTCCGGGGAGCTGTTTTTT. Protein: CASSLTGSGELFF.

This rearrangement joins TRBV5-6 to TRBJ2-7, with no clear D. The germline V gene has CDR1 SGHDT and CDR2 YYEEEE. The CDR3 covers 11 residues. V was pared by 3 bases and J by 4 bases, with 5 bases between. The CDR3 spells CASSSLYEQYF. The CDR3 DNA reads TGTGCCAGCAGCTCTCTTTACGAGCAGTACTTC.

The chain has TRBV19 and TRBJ1-1; D possibly corresponds to TRBD1 (6 bases). The V gene lost 2 bases and the J gene lost 10 bases, with 17 bases spanning the gap. The CDR3 extends over 14 amino acids. Germline CDR1 and CDR2: LNHDA and SQIVND (reference sequence). The CDR3 nucleotides are TGTGCCAGTAGTATAACCCAGGGGTTAGGTGGAGCTTTCTTT. Translated, it gives CASSITQGLGGAFF. The variable domain in full, with the rest retrieved from reference TRBV19 and TRBJ1-1, is DGGITQSPKYLFRKEGQNVTLSCEQNLNHDAMYWYRQDPGQGLRLIYYSQIVNDFQKGDIAEGYSVSREKKESFPLTVTSAQKNPTAFYLCASSITQGLGGAFFGQGTRLTVV.

The gene calls are TRBV6-5 and TRBJ2-6; no clear D. Germline V CDR1 and CDR2: MNHEY, SVGAGI. V dropped 8 bases and J dropped 2 bases, with 10 bases sitting between them. The CDR3 consists of 14 residues. The CDR3 coding sequence is TGTGCCAGCCTCCCCCGGGCTGGGGCCAACGTCCTGACTTTC. Translated: CASLPRAGANVLTF.

V and J are TRBV4-1 and TRBJ1-2; D is ambiguous. V shed 1 base and J shed 7 bases, with 22 bases lying between them. The CDR3 length is 17 residues. Germline-derived CDR1 and CDR2 are MGHRA and YSYEKL. The CDR3, as DNA: TGCGCCAGCAGCCAAGCTTCGAGGTTTGAGTCGAGTGGTGGCTACACCTTC. Its protein is CASSQASRFESSGGYTF.

This clone showed up just once. Written as DNA, the CDR3 is TGTGCCAGCAGTTACGTCTGGCGGGGGGACCAAGAGACCCAGTACTTC. Translating gives CASSYVWRGDQETQYF. V usage is TRBV6-5 and J usage is TRBJ2-5; 8 bases line up with TRBD2. This CDR3 region has 16 residues. Trimming took 2 bases from V and 0 from J; bases not matched to a gene: 5. Germline V gives CDR1 MNHEY, CDR2 SVGAGI.

The chain recombines TRBV19 with TRBJ1-5; D remains ambiguous. This CDR3 has 15 residues. Germline loops: CDR1 LNHDA, CDR2 SQIVND (reference sequence). V lost 3 bases, J lost 3 bases, and 12 bases lay in between. Here the CDR3 reads CASSILGVANQPQHF. The CDR3 nucleotides read TGTGCCAGTAGTATCCTCGGGGTAGCCAATCAGCCCCAGCATTTT.

The chain recombines TRBV4-2 with TRBJ2-1; tentative D call: TRBD1 (6 bases). V gave up 0 bases and J gave up 2 bases, with 20 bases separating them. There are 19 residues in the CDR3. Per germline, CDR1 LGHNA and CDR2 YNFKEQ. The CDR3 coding sequence is TGTGCCAGCAGCCAAGATCTCCATGTTATGGGGGCCACCTACAATGAGCAGTTCTTC. Its protein is CASSQDLHVMGATYNEQFF.

This chain connects TRBV9 to TRBJ2-7, with 8 positions matching TRBD1. The germline V gene encodes CDR1 SGDLS and CDR2 YYNGEE. CDR3 size: 12 residues. The V and J ends lost 3 bases and 5 bases, in that order; junction bases with no gene match: 1. The DNA for the CDR3 is TGTGCCAGCAGCGGACAGGGGAACGAGCAGTACTTC. Translation: CASSGQGNEQYF.

V usage is TRBV5-1 and J usage is TRBJ2-2, with a weak D call TRBD2 (5 bases). CDR1 is SGHRS and CDR2 is YFSETQ in the germline V gene. The CDR3 consists of 14 residues. With 5 bases removed from V and 4 bases from J, the gap between germline ends came to 12 bases. As DNA, the CDR3 is TGCGCCAGCAGTTCGCCGGGAAGCACCGGGGAGCTGTTTTTT. The encoded protein is CASSSPGSTGELFF.

The chain joins TRBV16 to TRBJ2-1; 7 bases agree with TRBD1. V dropped 4 bases and J dropped 0; count of bases not matched to a gene: 9. This CDR3 spans 17 amino acids. The germline V gene has CDR1 KGHSY and CDR2 FQNENV. The CDR3 reads CASSPLTGQSSYNEQFF. For the CDR3, the DNA is TGTGCCAGCAGCCCACTCACGGGACAGAGCTCCTACAATGAGCAGTTCTTC.

The J gene is TRBJ1-6, the V gene TRBV30, with 9 bases identical to TRBD1. Germline V gives CDR1 GTSNPN, CDR2 SVGIG (reference sequence). The ends lost 5 bases at V and 9 bases at J; junction bases unmatched: 11. The CDR3 length is 15 residues. The CDR3 is CAWAFPGQGGSPLHF. CDR3 DNA: TGTGCCTGGGCCTTCCCGGGACAGGGAGGTTCACCCCTCCACTTT.

This clone has just a few counts. This rearrangement joins TRBV12-3 or TRBV12-4 to TRBJ2-7; 8 bases fit TRBD2. The length of the CDR3 is 12 residues. The junction had 2 bases not matched to a gene; V was cut back by 5 bases and J by 5 bases. CDR3 sequence (DNA): TGTGCCAGCAGTGGCGGGGGGCACGAGCAGTACTTC. This encodes CASSGGGHEQYF.

The rearrangement links TRBV18 to TRBJ1-6, with TRBD1 as a possible D gene (6 bases). The V end lost 5 bases, the J end lost 5 bases, and 10 bases lay between the germline ends. CDR3 length: 14 amino acids. Germline-derived CDR1 and CDR2 are KGHSH and LQKENI. DNA for the CDR3: TGTGCCAGCTCATCGGACAGTCATAATTCACCCCTCCACTTT. It specifies CASSSDSHNSPLHF.

The chain links TRBV6-5 to TRBJ2-3, with a possible D match to TRBD1 (6 bases). The germline CDR1 and CDR2 sequences are MNHEY and SVGAGI. This CDR3 is 14 amino acids long. Trimming removed 6 bases at V and 6 bases at J, with 16 bases between. The CDR3: CASSFGQRMDTQYF. DNA of the CDR3: TGTGCCAGCAGCTTTGGACAGAGGATGGATACGCAGTATTTT.

The chain recombines TRBV27 with TRBJ1-1; D is unresolved. The CDR3 spans 13 residues. V shed 6 bases and J shed 1 base, with 9 bases lying between them. The V gene's germline CDR1 is MNHEY and CDR2 SMNVEV (reference sequence). The CDR3 sequence: CASRIQPNTEAFF. CDR3 DNA sequence: TGTGCCAGCAGGATACAGCCGAACACTGAAGCTTTCTTT.

The chain employs TRBV18 and TRBJ2-5; D is possibly TRBD1 (6 bases). Trimming cost V 2 bases and J 4 bases, with 11 bases left between them. Germline V gives CDR1 KGHSH, CDR2 LQKENI. This CDR3 has 14 residues. The CDR3 DNA reads TGTGCCAGCTCACCAGCAGGGGTCCTAGAGACCCAGTACTTC. This gives the protein CASSPAGVLETQYF.

The chain employs TRBV12-3 or TRBV12-4 and TRBJ1-2, with D possibly TRBD1 on 5 matching bases. The V end was cut by 5 bases, the J end by 7 bases, with 14 bases between. The CDR3 covers 13 residues. CDR3 sequence reads: CASSGFKGVGYTF. DNA for the CDR3: TGTGCCAGCAGTGGCTTCAAAGGGGTTGGCTACACCTTC.